The T cell receptor beta chain under discussion was sequenced for a study of blood T cells in healthy people across ages. PBMCs, at least 6 million per sample, were isolated. The second PCR ran about 6 to 12 cycles with a sample-barcoded 5' primer and J-beta primers. Per-sample output comprised a minimum of 3 million paired-end reads containing CDR3. TCRdb reprocessed the 5' RACE reads via MiXCR and lists one record per CDR3 protein. This table has around 780,000 distinct CDR3 sequences, roughly 24% appearing once. This CDR3 has 15 residues. The germline gives CDR1 MNHEY, CDR2 SVGAGI. These data were likewise used in another study, on T cells of mothers and their children.

The clonotype comes from a boy under 18 in good health. This chain links TRBV6-5 with TRBJ2-5, with 12 bases lining up with TRBD2. The DNA end is a closer match to TRBJ2-1, so the J assignment may be wrong. The sequencing input was blood. CDR3 region: CASSYASGGANEQFF. The CDR3 nucleotides read TGTGCCAGCAGTTATGCTAGCGGGGGGGCTAATGAGCAGTTCTTC.